These 16 T cell receptor beta chains originate from one sample sequenced in a study of T cell changes during pregnancy in multiple sclerosis (dated by TCRdb to the late 2010s). The library was generated by the immunoSEQ multiplex PCR assay. Drawn from immuneACCESS, this table holds only the in-frame rearrangements with V and J called that TCRdb kept. Clones are partly lost; checked studies trace under half to an unresolved V gene and leave the rest unexplained. In this sample the table shows about 100,000 clones, about 94% of which occur a single time. Of the sample, roughly 1% is held by the ten largest clones. Sample: peripheral blood, taken before pregnancy. The receptors originated from a female donor with multiple sclerosis, enrolled in a pregnancy study.

This chain joins TRBV4-2 and TRBJ2-2, with 13 bases that match TRBD2. There are 17 residues in the CDR3. J gave up 8 bases and V 3 bases, and 9 bases lay outside the gene matches. CDR1 is LGHNA, CDR2 YNFKEQ, per germline. CDR3: CASSQGTSGIGAGELFF. Written as DNA, the CDR3 is TGTGCCAGCAGCCAGGGGACTAGCGGGATAGGGGCAGGGGAGCTGTTTTTT.

The chain carries TRBV6-1 and TRBJ2-7; 9 bases are a match to TRBD1. The CDR3 covers 12 residues. Germline lookup yields CDR1 MNHNS and CDR2 SASEGT. V lost 7 bases, J lost 3 bases, and 1 base stayed unmatched. CDR3 protein: CASKGQGYEQYF. As DNA, the CDR3 is TGTGCCAGCAAGGGACAGGGCTACGAGCAGTACTTC.

The V gene is TRBV6-5, the J gene TRBJ2-1; possible D gene TRBD2, 6 bases. The V gene lost 7 bases and the J gene lost 5 bases, with 15 bases spanning the gap. The CDR3 runs 14 residues. In germline, CDR1 is MNHEY, CDR2 SVGAGI. The chain's CDR3 is CASTLGGLHNEQFF. As DNA, the CDR3 is TGTGCCAGCACCCTCGGAGGGCTCCACAATGAGCAGTTCTTC.

The chain combines TRBV6-5 with TRBJ2-5, with 8 bases aligning to TRBD2. The CDR3 extends over 15 amino acids. The V gene end was trimmed by 5 bases and the J gene end by 5 bases; junction bases not matched to a gene: 10. Germline CDR1 MNHEY, CDR2 SVGAGI. CDR3 region: CASSLRGSGDETQYF. CDR3 in DNA: TGTGCCAGCAGTCTCCGGGGTAGCGGGGACGAGACCCAGTACTTC.

The chain carries TRBV7-3 and TRBJ2-1; 14 bases fit TRBD2. Germline V gene data show CDR1 as SGHTA and CDR2 as FQGTGA. The CDR3 has 20 amino acids. V shed 0 bases and J 5 bases; nucleotides not matched to a gene: 12. CDR3 residues: CASSLTGLAGERGGNNEQFF. As DNA, the CDR3 is TGTGCCAGCAGCTTAACGGGACTAGCGGGAGAAAGGGGGGGTAACAATGAGCAGTTCTTC.

The chain has TRBV16 and TRBJ1-5; TRBD1 aligns across 7 bases. V dropped 6 bases and J dropped 0; count of bases not matched to a gene: 8. Germline V gene sequence: CDR1 KGHSY, CDR2 FQNENV. This CDR3 is 16 amino acids long. The CDR3 nucleotides are TGTGCCAGCAGTTCGGACAGGAGAAATAGCAATCAGCCCCAGCATTTT. Residues: CASSSDRRNSNQPQHF. Full variable domain (remainder filled in from reference TRBV16 and TRBJ1-5): GEEVAQTPKHLVRGEGQKAKLYCAPIKGHSYVFWYQQVLKNEFKFLISFQNENVFDETGMPKERFSAKCLPNSPCSLEIQATKLEDSAVYFCASSSDRRNSNQPQHFGDGTRLSIL.

The chain employs TRBV29-1 and TRBJ2-1; 10 bases match TRBD2. The CDR3 consists of 16 residues. V dropped 6 bases and J dropped 4; count of bases not matched to a gene: 12. Per germline, CDR1 SQVTM and CDR2 ANQGSEA. CDR3 coding DNA: TGCAGCGTCACACCTTCTAGCGGGAGAAGATACAATGAGCAGTTCTTC. Translated, it gives CSVTPSSGRRYNEQFF.

This chain links TRBV9 with TRBJ2-1; weak D call: TRBD2 (5 bases). The CDR3 is made up of 15 amino acids. Germline CDR1 and CDR2: SGDLS and YYNGEE. V gave up 6 bases and J gave up 0 bases, with 13 bases separating them. The CDR3 DNA reads as TGTGCCAGCACCCGAGGGTCGAGCTCCTACAATGAGCAGTTCTTC. Its protein product is CASTRGSSSYNEQFF.

This sequence joins TRBV5-1 and TRBJ1-1, with TRBD1 identical over 9 bases. The length of the CDR3 is 16 residues. Looked up from germline, CDR1 is SGHRS and CDR2 is YFSETQ. Trimming removed 2 bases from V and 1 base from J; junction bases left unmatched: 6. CDR3 sequence (DNA): TGCGCCAGCAGCTTAAGAGACAGGGGGGGGAACACTGAAGCTTTCTTT. This encodes CASSLRDRGGNTEAFF.

The V call is TRBV5-1, the J call TRBJ2-2, with unresolved D. V was shortened by 6 bases and J by 5 bases, with 11 bases between the two germline ends. The CDR3 spans 13 residues. The V gene's germline CDR1 is SGHRS and CDR2 YFSETQ. CDR3 amino acids: CASTHAGTGELFF. CDR3 coding DNA: TGCGCCAGCACCCATGCAGGTACCGGGGAGCTGTTTTTT.

The CDR3 nucleotides are TGTGCCAGCAACGGGGCGGGAGGGAACTCCTACGAGCAGTACTTC. Encoded protein: CASNGAGGNSYEQYF. V usage is TRBV13 and J usage is TRBJ2-7, with 9 bases fitting TRBD2. Germline CDR1 is PRHDT and CDR2 is FYEKMQ (reference sequence). This CDR3 is 15 amino acids long. The V gene end was trimmed by 7 bases and the J gene end by 0 bases; junction bases not matched to a gene: 7.

V usage is TRBV7-2 and J usage is TRBJ2-7; 7 bases line up with TRBD2. V dropped 1 base and J dropped 1; count of bases not matched to a gene: 16. The CDR3 has 19 residues. Germline-derived CDR1 and CDR2 are SGHTA and FQGNSA. CDR3: CASSLEKGRGRGRSYEQYF. The CDR3 DNA reads TGTGCCAGCAGCTTAGAAAAGGGTCGTGGGAGGGGACGGTCCTACGAGCAGTACTTC.

V and J are TRBV30 and TRBJ2-1; a possible D gene is TRBD2 (6 bases). Trimming stripped 3 bases from V and 10 bases from J, with 13 bases between. This CDR3 has 12 residues. The germline V gene has CDR1 GTSNPN and CDR2 SVGIG (reference sequence). In DNA, the CDR3 is TGTGCCTGGAGCCGGGGGATGAGGGAGCAGTTCTTC. Translated, it gives CAWSRGMREQFF.

V gene TRBV27 combines with J gene TRBJ1-3; 8 nucleotides match TRBD1. The V gene end was trimmed by 2 bases and the J gene end by 0 bases; junction bases not matched to a gene: 6. This CDR3 comprises 17 residues. Germline lookup yields CDR1 MNHEY and CDR2 SMNVEV (reference sequence). The CDR3 reads CASSLTGQAISGNTIYF. DNA of the CDR3: TGTGCCAGCAGTTTAACGGGACAGGCGATCTCTGGAAACACCATATATTTT.

This clone was seen more than once but under ten times. J is TRBJ1-2 and V is TRBV29-1; TRBD1 aligns across 9 bases. V was pared by 5 bases and J by 5 bases, with 15 bases of the junction left unmatched. Germline lookup yields CDR1 SQVTM and CDR2 ANQGSEA. This CDR3 is 16 amino acids long. CDR3 sequence (DNA): TGCAGCGTTCCGACAGGGGGAGGCAGCGAATCTTATGGCTACACCTTC. Its protein product is CSVPTGGGSESYGYTF.

The rearrangement links TRBV27 to TRBJ2-1; no clear D. Deletions cut 0 bases from V and 1 base from J, with 10 bases between. Per the germline V gene, CDR1 is MNHEY and CDR2 is SMNVEV (reference sequence). The CDR3 loop spans 16 amino acids. CDR3 sequence reads: CASSLSPAMSYNEQFF. CDR3 nucleotide sequence: TGTGCCAGCAGTTTATCGCCAGCGATGTCCTACAATGAGCAGTTCTTC.